This T cell receptor beta chain came from a study of identical twins. V was shortened by 1 base and J by 5 bases, with 9 bases between the two germline ends. This CDR3 spans 14 amino acids. Germline lookup yields CDR1 SGHRS and CDR2 YFSETQ. This clonotype has only a few counts. One entry per CDR3 protein results from TCRdb running MiXCR on the 5' RACE reads. The profile shows 500,000 to 550,000 distinct CDR3 sequences, approximately 22% of them singletons. These data were likewise used in another study, on T cells expressing NK-cell markers.

V and J are TRBV5-1 and TRBJ1-4, with D uncertain. Sequencing input: CD4+ T cells sorted from blood. This TCR came from a woman between 18 and 29 years old in good health. The CDR3: CASSLLTANEKLFF. The CDR3 region has the DNA TGCGCCAGCAGCTTGTTGACGGCAAATGAAAAACTGTTTTTT.